This entry describes one TCR beta chain. The junction departs from germline at one end; a sequencing error may be responsible. CDR1 is MNHEY, CDR2 SVGEGT, per germline. The CDR3 sequence is 15 residues long. This specimen comes from a study of read filtering for tumor transcriptome and immune sequencing. The library was built from around 380 ng RNA with molecular barcoded adaptors for alpha/delta and beta/gamma chains. In TCRdb, the reads were re-called with MiXCR into one record per CDR3 protein. The data show approximately 150,000 distinct CDR3 sequences, with less than 15% seen just once and just under 8.5% held by the top ten.

The TCR was taken from a donor aged 40 or older with multiple myeloma. Input material: a population of CD138-negative cells sorted from bone marrow. The J gene is TRBJ2-3, the V gene TRBV6-2 or TRBV6-3; possibly TRBD2 for D (6 bases). This CDR3 is CASSDRDGSTDTPYF. CDR3 DNA: TGTGCCAGCAGTGACCGGGACGGGAGCACAGATACGCCGTATTTT.